The present T cell receptor (beta chain) was sequenced within a study of T-cell memory formation after mild COVID-19. cDNA libraries for TCR alpha and TCR beta, carrying sample barcodes and UMIs, came from 5'RACE with constant-segment primers. Each CDR3 protein is one row after TCRdb ran MiXCR on the 5' RACE reads. This table holds around 420,000 distinct CDR3 sequences, 24% found once. This TCR came from an adult woman who had mild COVID-19 (a few samples of this study predate the infection). Cell type and time point are not known. Sequenced input: PBMCs or a T cell subset sorted from them (not recorded which).

The CDR3 DNA reads as TGCGCCAGCAGCTTGGAAGGGGAGCTGTTTTTT. Translating it yields CASSLEGELFF. The rearrangement uses TRBV5-1 and TRBJ2-2, with D hard to call. CDR3 length equals 11 residues. CDR1 and CDR2 (germline): SGHRS, YFSETQ. Trimming stripped 0 bases from V and 8 bases from J, with 2 bases between.